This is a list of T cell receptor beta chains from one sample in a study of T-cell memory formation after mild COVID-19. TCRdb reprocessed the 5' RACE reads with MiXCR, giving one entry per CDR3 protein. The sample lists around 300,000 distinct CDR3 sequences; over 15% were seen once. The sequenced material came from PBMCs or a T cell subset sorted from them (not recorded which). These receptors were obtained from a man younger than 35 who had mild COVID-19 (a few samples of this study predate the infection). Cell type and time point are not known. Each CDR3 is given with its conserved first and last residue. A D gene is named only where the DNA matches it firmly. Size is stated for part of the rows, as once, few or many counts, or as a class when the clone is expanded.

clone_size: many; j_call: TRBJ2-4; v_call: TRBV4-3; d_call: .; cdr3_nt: TGCGCCAGCAGCCAGATGTTGGACGCAACCAAAAACATTCAGTACTTC; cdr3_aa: CASSQMLDATKNIQYF
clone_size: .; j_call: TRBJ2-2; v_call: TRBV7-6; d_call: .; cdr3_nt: TGTGCCAGCAGCTTAAACGGCGGTGCCGGGGAGCTGTTTTTT; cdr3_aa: CASSLNGGAGELFF
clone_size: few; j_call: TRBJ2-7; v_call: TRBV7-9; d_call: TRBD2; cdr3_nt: TGTGCCAGCAGCGAGACTAGCGAGGCCTACGAGCAGTACTTC; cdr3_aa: CASSETSEAYEQYF
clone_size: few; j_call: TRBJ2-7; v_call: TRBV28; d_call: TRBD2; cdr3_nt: TGTGCCAGCAGTGCCGGGGGGAGTTACGAGCAGTACTTC; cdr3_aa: CASSAGGSYEQYF
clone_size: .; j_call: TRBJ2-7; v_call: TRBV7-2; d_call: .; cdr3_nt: TGTGCCAGCAGGGAACGGAGCGGGCTGAGCTCCTACGAGCAGTACTTC; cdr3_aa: CASRERSGLSSYEQYF
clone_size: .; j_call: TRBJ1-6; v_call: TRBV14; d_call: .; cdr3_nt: TGTGCCAGCAGCCATACCGGCCGGGATAATTCACCCCTCCACTTT; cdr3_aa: CASSHTGRDNSPLHF
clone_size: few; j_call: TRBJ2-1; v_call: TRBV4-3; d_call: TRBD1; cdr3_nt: TGCGCCAGCAGCCGGGACAGCAATGAGCAGTTCTTC; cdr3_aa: CASSRDSNEQFF
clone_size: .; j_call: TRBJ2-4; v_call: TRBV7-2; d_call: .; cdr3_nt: TGTGCCAGCAGTCCCCCCGGTAGCAAAAACATTCAGTACTTC; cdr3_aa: CASSPPGSKNIQYF
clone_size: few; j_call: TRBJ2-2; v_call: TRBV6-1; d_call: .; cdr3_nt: TGTGCCAGCAGTGATGGGCCCACCGGGGAGCTGTTTTTT; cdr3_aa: CASSDGPTGELFF
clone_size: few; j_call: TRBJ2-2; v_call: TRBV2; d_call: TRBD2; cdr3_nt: TGTGCCAAAGGGACTAGCGGAAAATACACCGGGGAGCTGTTTTTT; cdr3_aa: CAKGTSGKYTGELFF
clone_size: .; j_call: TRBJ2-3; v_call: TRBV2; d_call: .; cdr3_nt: TGTGCCAGCAGTCCCCGGGTGGGGGATACGCAGTATTTT; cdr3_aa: CASSPRVGDTQYF
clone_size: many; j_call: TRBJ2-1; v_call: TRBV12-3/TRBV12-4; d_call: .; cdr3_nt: TGTGCCAGCAGTCCAGAGGGCGATGAGCAGTTCTTC; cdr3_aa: CASSPEGDEQFF
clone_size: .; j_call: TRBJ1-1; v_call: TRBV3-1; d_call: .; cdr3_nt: TGTGCCAGCGCCAGCAGCCAAGCTTTTTGGAACACTGAAGCTTTCTTT; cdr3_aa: CASASSQAFWNTEAFF
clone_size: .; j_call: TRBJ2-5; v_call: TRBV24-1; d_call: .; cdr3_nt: TGTGCCACCGAAGACAGGTTATCGGGGGAGACCCAGTACTTC; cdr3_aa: CATEDRLSGETQYF
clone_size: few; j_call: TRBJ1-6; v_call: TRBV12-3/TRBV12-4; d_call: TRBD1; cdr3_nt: TGTGCCAGCAGACCTAACGACAGGGCTAGTTCACCCCTCCACTTT; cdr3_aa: CASRPNDRASSPLHF
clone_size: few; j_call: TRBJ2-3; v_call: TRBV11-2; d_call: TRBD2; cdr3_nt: TGTGCCAGCAGCTTAGGGTCCGGGGGGGACCTCACAGATACGCAGTATTTT; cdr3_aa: CASSLGSGGDLTDTQYF
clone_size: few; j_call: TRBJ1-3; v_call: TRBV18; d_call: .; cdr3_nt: TGTGCCAGCTCACCCGCGACACCGTCCGGAAACACCATATATTTT; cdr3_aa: CASSPATPSGNTIYF
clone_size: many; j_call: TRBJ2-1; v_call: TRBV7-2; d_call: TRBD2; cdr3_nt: TGTGCCAGCAGCTTAGTTAGCGGGGAGTACAATGAGCAGTTCTTC; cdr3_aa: CASSLVSGEYNEQFF
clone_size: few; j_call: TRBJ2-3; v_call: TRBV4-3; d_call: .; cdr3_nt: TGCGCCAGCAGCCTCAGGGGACTGGATACGCAGTATTTT; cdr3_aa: CASSLRGLDTQYF
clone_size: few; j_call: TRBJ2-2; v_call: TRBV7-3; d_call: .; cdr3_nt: TGTGCCAGCAGCCCGGAACTCGAAACCGGGGAGCTGTTTTTT; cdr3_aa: CASSPELETGELFF
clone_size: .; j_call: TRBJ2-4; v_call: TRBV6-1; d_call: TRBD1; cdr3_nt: TGTGCCAGCAGTACCTTGACAGGGCCGCGCATTCAGTACTTC; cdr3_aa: CASSTLTGPRIQYF
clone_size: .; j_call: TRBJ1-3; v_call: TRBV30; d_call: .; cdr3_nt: TGTGCCTGGAGAAATATGAACACCATATATTTT; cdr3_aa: CAWRNMNTIYF
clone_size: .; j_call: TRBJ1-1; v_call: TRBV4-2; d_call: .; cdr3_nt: .; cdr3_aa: CASSQDSAPGGEAFF
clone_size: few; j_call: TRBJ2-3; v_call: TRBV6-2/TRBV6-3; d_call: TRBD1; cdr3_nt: TGTGCCAGCACAACAGGGGAAGAGACAGATACGCAGTATTTT; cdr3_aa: CASTTGEETDTQYF
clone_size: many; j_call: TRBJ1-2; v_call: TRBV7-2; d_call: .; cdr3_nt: TGTGCCAGCAGCCCCCGGCGTGACGCGGGCTACACCTTC; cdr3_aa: CASSPRRDAGYTF
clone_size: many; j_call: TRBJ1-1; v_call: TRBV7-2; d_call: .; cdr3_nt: TGTGCCAGCAGCTTACCGCAGAACACTGAAGCTTTCTTT; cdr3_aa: CASSLPQNTEAFF
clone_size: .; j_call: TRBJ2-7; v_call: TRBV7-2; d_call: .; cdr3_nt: TGTGCCAGCAGCCAAGCAGGGACCCGACAGTACTTC; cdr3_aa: CASSQAGTRQYF
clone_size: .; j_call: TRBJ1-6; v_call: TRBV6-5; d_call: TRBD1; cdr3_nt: TGTGCCAGCATCCCACAAGTCCGCGGGGCGCAGGGGGCCGATTCACCCCTCCACTTT; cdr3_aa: CASIPQVRGAQGADSPLHF
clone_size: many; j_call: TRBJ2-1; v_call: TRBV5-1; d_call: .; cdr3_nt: TGCGCCAGCAGCTTGGAGAGGAGCTCCTACAATGAGCAGTTCTTC; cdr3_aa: CASSLERSSYNEQFF
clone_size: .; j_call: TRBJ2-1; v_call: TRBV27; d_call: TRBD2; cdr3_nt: TGTGCCAGCAGTCGCTCCCGCGGGGGGGCTCCCGCGGGCTACAATGAGCAGTTCTTC; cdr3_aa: CASSRSRGGAPAGYNEQFF
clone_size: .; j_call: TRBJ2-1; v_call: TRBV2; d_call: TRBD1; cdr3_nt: TGTGCCAGCAAGGTCGGACAGGGAGCCTACAATGAGCAGTTCTTC; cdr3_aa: CASKVGQGAYNEQFF
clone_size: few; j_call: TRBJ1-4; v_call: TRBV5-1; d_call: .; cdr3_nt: TGCGCCAGCAGCTTGGCCGGGAGGGTCGGCGAAAAACTGTTTTTT; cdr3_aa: CASSLAGRVGEKLFF
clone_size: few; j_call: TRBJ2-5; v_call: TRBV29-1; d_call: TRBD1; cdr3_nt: TGCAGCGTACCTACTCAGGGGGTGATTCCTGAGACCCAGTACTTC; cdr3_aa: CSVPTQGVIPETQYF
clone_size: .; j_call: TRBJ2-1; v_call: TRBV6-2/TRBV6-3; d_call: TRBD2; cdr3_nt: TGTGCCAGCAGAAAACCGGGACTAGCGGGGGTTAGGAATGAGCAGTTCTTC; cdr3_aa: CASRKPGLAGVRNEQFF
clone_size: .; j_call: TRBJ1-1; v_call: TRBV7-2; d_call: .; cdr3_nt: TGTGCCAGCAGCACCGGGGCAAACACTGAAGCTTTCTTT; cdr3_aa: CASSTGANTEAFF
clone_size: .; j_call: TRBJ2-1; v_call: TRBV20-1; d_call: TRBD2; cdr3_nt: TGCAGTGCTAGACTAGCGGGAACCTTCGCGGAGCAGTTCTTC; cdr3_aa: CSARLAGTFAEQFF
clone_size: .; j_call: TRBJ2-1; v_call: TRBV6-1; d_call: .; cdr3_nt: TGTGCCAGCACCACGCCGGGACGAAGCGGCTATGAGCAGTTCTTC; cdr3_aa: CASTTPGRSGYEQFF
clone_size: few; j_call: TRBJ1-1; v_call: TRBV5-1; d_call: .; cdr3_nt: TGCGCCAGCAGCCTGCCGGGGCCGGACACTGAAGCTTTCTTT; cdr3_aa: CASSLPGPDTEAFF
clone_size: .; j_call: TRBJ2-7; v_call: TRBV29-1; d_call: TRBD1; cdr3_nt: TGCAGCGTTGAGGATCCGCTACAGGGGACCTACGAGCAGTACTTC; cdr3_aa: CSVEDPLQGTYEQYF
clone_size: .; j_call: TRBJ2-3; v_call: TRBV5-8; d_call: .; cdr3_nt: TGTGCCAGTGCGCCGGGATCCCACACAGATACGCAGTATTTT; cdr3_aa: CASAPGSHTDTQYF
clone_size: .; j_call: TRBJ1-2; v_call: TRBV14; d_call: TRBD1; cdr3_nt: TGTGCCAGCAGCCAAGCCAGGACAGGCTGGAACTATAGCTACACCTTC; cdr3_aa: CASSQARTGWNYSYTF
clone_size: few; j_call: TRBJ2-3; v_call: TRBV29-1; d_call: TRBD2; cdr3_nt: TGCAGCCTCCGCGTCTTACTAGCGGGGTCTAGCACAGATACGCAGTATTTT; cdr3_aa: CSLRVLLAGSSTDTQYF
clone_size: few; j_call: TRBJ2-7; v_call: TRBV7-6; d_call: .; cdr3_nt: TGTGCCAGCAGCTCGCGGGACAGCAGCTCCTACGAGCAGTACTTC; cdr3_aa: CASSSRDSSSYEQYF
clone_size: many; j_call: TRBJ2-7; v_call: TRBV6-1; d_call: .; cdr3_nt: TGTGCCAGCAGTGAAGAGGGGCCGACCTACGAGCAGTACTTC; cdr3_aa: CASSEEGPTYEQYF
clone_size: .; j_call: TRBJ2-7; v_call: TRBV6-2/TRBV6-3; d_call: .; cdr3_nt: TGTGCCAGCAGTTACCCCGGATCCAACTACGAGCAGTACTTC; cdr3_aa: CASSYPGSNYEQYF
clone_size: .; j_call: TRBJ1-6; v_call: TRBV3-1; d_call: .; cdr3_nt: TGTGCCAGCAGCCAAGGTGCGTGGAACAGGGACAATTCACCCCTCCACTTT; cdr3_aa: CASSQGAWNRDNSPLHF
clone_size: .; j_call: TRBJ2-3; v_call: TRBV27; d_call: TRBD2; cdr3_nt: TGTGCCAGTCAGCGGGGGGGCACGGATACGCAGTATTTT; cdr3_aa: CASQRGGTDTQYF